A single T cell receptor (beta chain) is shown here with its context. Its antigen is currently unknown. The PCR made use of 60 Vbeta and 13 Jbeta primers. Only in-frame clones appear in the TCRdb table, and some are missing; sequencing was by immunoSEQ multiplex PCR. The sample has more than 55,000 clones; roughly 68% are singletons. This record belongs to a study of cytomegalovirus exposure and HLA in healthy donors. Broader study findings: Being productive about 87% or about 30% of the time was typical of most TCR beta V segments in an earlier analysis.

Each of the donors was a healthy bone marrow donor. The CDR3 covers 13 residues. Germline V gene data show CDR1 as GTSNPN and CDR2 as SVGIG (reference sequence). Trimming removed 4 bases from V and 6 bases from J, with 16 bases in between. The receptor comes from a woman in her sixties or seventies in good health and CMV-seropositive. This sequence joins TRBV30 and TRBJ2-7; a weak D match, TRBD2 (7 bases). Sequenced: PBMCs. This chain's CDR3 is CAWNKARGREQYF. The DNA of the CDR3 is TGTGCCTGGAATAAGGCGCGGGGGCGCGAGCAGTACTTC.